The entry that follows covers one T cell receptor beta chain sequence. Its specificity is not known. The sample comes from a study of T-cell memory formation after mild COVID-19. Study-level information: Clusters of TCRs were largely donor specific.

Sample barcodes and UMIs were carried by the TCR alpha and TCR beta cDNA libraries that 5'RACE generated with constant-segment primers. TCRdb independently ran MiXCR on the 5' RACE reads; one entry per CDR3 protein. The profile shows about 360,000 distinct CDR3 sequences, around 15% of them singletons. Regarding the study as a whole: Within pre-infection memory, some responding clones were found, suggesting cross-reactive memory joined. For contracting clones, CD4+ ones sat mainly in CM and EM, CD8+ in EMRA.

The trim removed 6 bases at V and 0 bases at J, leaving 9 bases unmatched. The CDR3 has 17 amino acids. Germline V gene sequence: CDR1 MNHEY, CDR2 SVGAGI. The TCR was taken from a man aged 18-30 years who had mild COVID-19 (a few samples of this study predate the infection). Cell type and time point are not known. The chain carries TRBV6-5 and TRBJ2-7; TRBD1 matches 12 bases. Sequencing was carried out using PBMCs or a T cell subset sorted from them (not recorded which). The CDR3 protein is CASSLTGTGGHSYEQYF. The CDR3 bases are TGTGCCAGCAGCCTCACCGGGACAGGGGGCCACTCCTACGAGCAGTACTTC.